The clone carrying this TCR beta chain was detected only once. The sample originates from a study of cytomegalovirus exposure and HLA in healthy donors. Profiling relied on immunoSEQ multiplex PCR, and the TCRdb table lists in-frame clones only, not all of them. The sample holds fewer than 200,000 clones, about four fifths seen once. Germline assignment: CDR1 DFQATT and CDR2 SNEGSKA (reference sequence). The CDR3 has 11 residues. Trimming stripped 1 base from V and 5 bases from J, with 5 bases between. The V gene is TRBV20-1, the J gene TRBJ2-5, with D unresolved. The receptor was derived from a woman aged 18-29 years in good health and CMV-seropositive. The sample consisted of PBMCs. CDR3 protein: CSARGLETQYF. CDR3 DNA sequence: TGCAGTGCTAGAGGACTCGAGACCCAGTACTTC.